One and the same sample provided the 32 T cell receptor beta chains below, sequenced in a study of cytomegalovirus exposure and HLA in healthy donors. This PCR relied on a set of 60 Vbeta primers and 13 Jbeta primers. TCRdb keeps only in-frame clones here, not all; method: immunoSEQ multiplex PCR. Here the sample spans about 97,000 clones, 75% to 90% being singletons. The sample comprised PBMCs. These receptors all stem from a man aged 35-49 years in good health and CMV-seronegative.

V gene TRBV6-5 combines with J gene TRBJ1-1; D might be TRBD1 (5 bases). The CDR3 length is 14 residues. The germline V gene has CDR1 MNHEY and CDR2 SVGAGI. The V end lost 2 bases, the J end lost 7 bases, and 14 bases lay between the germline ends. The CDR3 coding sequence is TGTGCCAGCAGTTACGGGGGGACCGTCGATGAAGCTTTCTTT. Translation gives CASSYGGTVDEAFF.

V and J are TRBV6-1 and TRBJ2-5; TRBD2 agrees at 7 bases. The DNA end favors TRBJ2-7, so the J call may be wrong. The CDR3 covers 15 residues. Germline CDR1 MNHNS, CDR2 SASEGT. CDR3 protein: CASSEGSGAVYEQYF. The CDR3 DNA reads as TGTGCCAGCAGTGAAGGGAGCGGGGCCGTCTACGAGCAGTACTTC.

The V call is TRBV5-6, the J call TRBJ1-6; D unresolved. V shed 5 bases and J shed 13 bases, with 19 bases lying between them. CDR3 length: 14 amino acids. Germline V gene sequence: CDR1 SGHDT, CDR2 YYEEEE. The CDR3 protein is CASSEDFGSGPLHF. For the CDR3, the DNA is TGTGCCAGCAGTGAGGACTTCGGGTCTGGTCCCCTCCACTTT.

This clone was seen more than once but under ten times. The rearrangement uses TRBV9 and TRBJ2-7; 7 bases align to TRBD1. The V and J ends lost 4 bases and 6 bases, in that order; junction bases with no gene match: 4. The CDR3 contains 12 residues. The germline gives CDR1 SGDLS, CDR2 YYNGEE. The CDR3 here is CASSNTGVEQYF. CDR3 nucleotides: TGTGCCAGCAGCAATACAGGGGTCGAGCAGTACTTC.

The genes are TRBV10-3 and TRBJ2-1; no clear D. The CDR3 runs to 11 residues. Trimming took off 3 bases at V and 9 bases at J, with 6 bases between the two ends. Germline loops: CDR1 ENHRY, CDR2 SYGVKD. CDR3 sequence (DNA): TGTGCCATCAGTGACCCTGTTGAGCAGTTCTTC. It yields the protein CAISDPVEQFF.

CDR3 loop: CASSRQGRVNTEAFF. Written as DNA, the CDR3 is TGTGCCAGCAGTCGACAGGGGCGAGTGAACACTGAAGCTTTCTTT. The V call is TRBV6-5, the J call TRBJ1-1; 8 positions match TRBD1. Trimming took 5 bases from V and 0 from J; bases not matched to a gene: 5. This CDR3 has 15 amino acids. Looked up from germline, CDR1 is MNHEY and CDR2 is SVGAGI.

This clone was detected only once. The chain employs TRBV4-1 and TRBJ2-7, with a tentative D call TRBD1 (6 bases). Trimming pared 1 base from V and 3 bases from J, leaving 16 bases between. The CDR3 runs to 16 residues. Per the germline V gene, CDR1 is MGHRA and CDR2 is YSYEKL. The CDR3 loop reads CASSQGDRDNGYEQYF. DNA for the CDR3: TGCGCCAGCAGCCAAGGGGACCGGGACAATGGCTACGAGCAGTACTTC.

The chain is built from TRBV20-1 and TRBJ2-2; the D is unclear. Trimming removed 6 bases at V and 5 bases at J, with 7 bases between. This CDR3 is 11 amino acids long. From germline, CDR1 is DFQATT and CDR2 SNEGSKA (reference sequence). DNA for the CDR3: TGCAGTGCGGAGACTACCGGGGAGCTGTTTTTT. Protein: CSAETTGELFF.

This sequence joins TRBV25-1 and TRBJ2-7; TRBD1 matches at 8 bases. From germline, CDR1 is MGHDK and CDR2 SYGVNS. Trimming took 7 bases from V and 2 from J; bases not matched to a gene: 10. The CDR3 covers 15 residues. The DNA for the CDR3 is TGTGCCAGCAAGGGCCAGGGGGCGAGGACCTACGAGCAGTACTTC. Translating gives CASKGQGARTYEQYF.

This clone was counted once. The chain employs TRBV5-6 and TRBJ1-3; D unresolved. Germline CDR1 SGHDT, CDR2 YYEEEE. The V end was cut by 3 bases, the J end by 4 bases, with 8 bases between. The CDR3 runs 13 residues. The CDR3 is CASSSLQGNTIYF. In nucleotides, the CDR3 is TGTGCCAGCAGCTCCCTACAGGGAAACACCATATATTTT.

This chain uses TRBV30 with TRBJ1-1; 9 nucleotides agree with TRBD1. Germline CDR1 reads GTSNPN; CDR2 reads SVGIG (reference sequence). This CDR3 has 14 residues. Unmatched junction bases numbered 4, after V lost 0 bases and J lost 5 bases. The CDR3 region is CAWSVRQGVTEAFF. As DNA, the CDR3 is TGTGCCTGGAGTGTTAGACAGGGGGTAACTGAAGCTTTCTTT.

This clone was picked up a small number of times. DNA of the CDR3: TGTGCCAGCAGCCAAGGACTAGCGGGGGGACAAGAGACCCAGTACTTC. This gives the protein CASSQGLAGGQETQYF. The rearrangement links TRBV4-2 to TRBJ2-5; 13 bases are shared with TRBD2. This CDR3 has 16 residues. Trimming cost V 1 base and J 2 bases; bases outside gene matches: 1. Germline V gene data show CDR1 as LGHNA and CDR2 as YNFKEQ.

The V and J genes are TRBV6-8 and TRBJ2-2; unclear D gene. V was shortened by 5 bases and J by 0 bases, with 7 bases between the two germline ends. The CDR3 runs 14 residues. Germline V gene lookup returns CDR1 MNHGY and CDR2 SAAAGT. The CDR3 nucleotides are TGTGCCAGCAGTCCCCAGGCGAACACCGGGGAGCTGTTTTTT. Translated: CASSPQANTGELFF.

This clone appeared a single time. The V gene is TRBV27, the J gene TRBJ2-2; D might be TRBD1 (8 bases). In germline, CDR1 is MNHEY, CDR2 SMNVEV (reference sequence). The V end lost 5 bases, the J end lost 6 bases, and 19 bases lay between the germline ends. CDR3 size: 16 residues. The CDR3 spells CASSKSQGGVAGELFF. Written as DNA, the CDR3 is TGTGCCAGCAGTAAATCACAGGGGGGGGTTGCCGGGGAGCTGTTTTTT.

This chain links TRBV6-5 with TRBJ1-3, with unresolved D. The germline V gene has CDR1 MNHEY and CDR2 SVGAGI. The V end was cut by 4 bases, the J end by 1 base, with 11 bases between. The CDR3 extends over 15 amino acids. In DNA, the CDR3 is TGTGCCAGCAGTTCTAGTTATCAGTCTGGAAACACCATATATTTT. Amino acids: CASSSSYQSGNTIYF.

This clone came up a few times. The gene calls are TRBV18 and TRBJ1-2, with D hard to call. Germline V gene data show CDR1 as KGHSH and CDR2 as LQKENI. V was clipped by 3 bases and J by 4 bases, with 9 bases between them. The CDR3 is 13 residues long. The CDR3 DNA follows: TGTGCCAGCTCACCTGGCACCTTCTATGGCTACACCTTC. It yields the protein CASSPGTFYGYTF.

The chain is built from TRBV10-3 and TRBJ1-5; D may be TRBD1 (5 bases). In germline, CDR1 is ENHRY, CDR2 SYGVKD. V was shortened by 3 bases and J by 5 bases, with 17 bases between the two germline ends. The CDR3 extends over 16 amino acids. CDR3 in DNA: TGTGCCATCAGTGAAAGTTTCCGGGGGGAGGATCAGCCCCAGCATTTT. It codes for CAISESFRGEDQPQHF.

This chain connects TRBV20-1 to TRBJ1-2; the match to TRBD1 covers 10 bases. The germline V gene has CDR1 DFQATT and CDR2 SNEGSKA (reference sequence). CDR3 length: 11 amino acids. Germline trimming cut 6 bases from V and 7 bases from J; bases unmatched to any gene: 2. CDR3: CSARTGGGYTF. CDR3 nucleotide sequence: TGCAGTGCCCGGACAGGGGGTGGCTACACCTTC.

In nucleotides, the CDR3 is TGCGCCAGCAGCGTAGCGGGGGGGACCGGGGAGCTGTTTTTT. It yields the protein CASSVAGGTGELFF. The chain has TRBV5-1 and TRBJ2-2, with TRBD2 matching 11 bases. The CDR3 contains 14 residues. V was pared by 4 bases and J by 5 bases, with 1 base of the junction left unmatched. The V gene's germline CDR1 is SGHRS and CDR2 YFSETQ.

V gene TRBV15 combines with J gene TRBJ2-7, with a tentative D call TRBD2 (5 bases). V lost 3 bases and J lost 1, with 13 bases in between. The V gene's germline CDR1 is LNHNV and CDR2 YYDKDF (reference sequence). This CDR3 is 15 amino acids long. This chain's CDR3 is CATSSSGWRSYEQYF. The CDR3 region has the DNA TGTGCCACCAGCAGTTCGGGGTGGCGGTCCTACGAGCAGTACTTC.

This clone appeared a single time. The chain combines TRBV18 with TRBJ2-2; no reliable D call. V gave up 2 bases and J gave up 6 bases, with 10 bases separating them. The CDR3 is 14 amino acids. The germline V gene encodes CDR1 KGHSH and CDR2 LQKENI. CDR3 residues: CASSPSRFSGELFF. Here the CDR3 DNA reads TGTGCCAGCTCACCATCCCGGTTCTCCGGGGAGCTGTTTTTT.

The chain links TRBV9 to TRBJ1-3, with 8 bases matching TRBD1. CDR3 length: 15 residues. V was clipped by 5 bases and J by 3 bases; unmatched bases: 7. Germline-derived CDR1 and CDR2 are SGDLS and YYNGEE. The CDR3 coding sequence is TGTGCCAGCAGAGCAGGGGGCGCAGATGGAAACACCATATATTTT. It codes for CASRAGGADGNTIYF.

The chain carries TRBV5-1 and TRBJ1-1, with TRBD1 matching over 8 bases. J lost 7 bases, V lost 3 bases, and 2 bases had no gene match. Looked up from germline, CDR1 is SGHRS and CDR2 is YFSETQ. The CDR3 consists of 12 residues. CDR3 in amino acids: CASSSTGVEAFF. The CDR3 DNA reads TGCGCCAGCAGCTCGACAGGGGTTGAAGCTTTCTTT.

The chain employs TRBV7-2 and TRBJ1-3; D possibly corresponds to TRBD1 (6 bases). Trimming pared 4 bases from V and 0 bases from J, leaving 13 bases between. This CDR3 is built from 16 residues. Germline V gives CDR1 SGHTA, CDR2 FQGNSA. The CDR3 is CASSWLQGVSGNTIYF. CDR3 sequence (DNA): TGTGCCAGCAGCTGGCTACAGGGAGTCTCTGGAAACACCATATATTTT.

The chain uses TRBV30 and TRBJ1-5; 8 bases are shared with TRBD1. V was pared by 0 bases and J by 6 bases, with 10 bases of the junction left unmatched. Germline V gene sequence: CDR1 GTSNPN, CDR2 SVGIG (reference sequence). CDR3 length: 16 residues. The CDR3: CAWSVSGGQGGQPQHF. The CDR3, as DNA: TGTGCCTGGAGTGTATCGGGAGGACAGGGTGGTCAGCCCCAGCATTTT.

The V and J genes are TRBV11-3 and TRBJ2-7; possibly TRBD2 for D (5 bases). The ends were cut back, 5 bases at V and 5 bases at J, with 25 bases in the middle. Germline assignment: CDR1 SGHNT and CDR2 YENEEA. The CDR3 length is 17 residues. CDR3 coding DNA: TGTGCCAGCAGCCCGGGAAAGGTAGGATACAATGACCACGAGCAGTACTTC. It codes for CASSPGKVGYNDHEQYF. The variable domain in full, with the rest retrieved from reference TRBV11-3 and TRBJ2-7, is EAGVVQSPRYKIIEKKQPVAFWCNPISGHNTLYWYLQNLGQGPELLIRYENEEAVDDSQLPKDRFSAERLKGVDSTLKIQPAELGDSAVYLCASSPGKVGYNDHEQYFGPGTRLTVT.

V usage is TRBV15 and J usage is TRBJ2-7, with 10 bases aligning to TRBD1. Germline CDR1 LNHNV, CDR2 YYDKDF (reference sequence). With V trimmed by 8 bases and J by 2 bases, 3 bases remained unmatched. CDR3 size: 13 residues. The CDR3 bases are TGTGCCACCCTAGGGACAGGGGCCTACGAGCAGTACTTC. Residues: CATLGTGAYEQYF.

V is TRBV6-1 and J is TRBJ2-3; 9 bases map to TRBD1. The germline V gene has CDR1 MNHNS and CDR2 SASEGT. CDR3 length: 15 residues. V shed 10 bases, J shed 2 bases, and the junction held 10 bases outside the gene matches. The CDR3 DNA is TGTGCCACCCGGCCGGGACAGGGATTCACAGATACGCAGTATTTT. Encoded protein: CATRPGQGFTDTQYF.

The V gene is TRBV2, the J gene TRBJ1-6; the D gene is possibly TRBD1 (5 bases). This CDR3 has 15 amino acids. Germline CDR1 reads SNHLY; CDR2 reads FYNNEI. Trimming left V 4 bases short and J 7 bases short, with 14 bases between. The CDR3 DNA is TGTGCCAGCAGTGTAGGGGCGTACCTGAATTCACCCCTCCACTTT. Translation gives CASSVGAYLNSPLHF. Drawing the rest from reference TRBV2 and TRBJ1-6, the complete variable domain is EPEVTQTPSHQVTQMGQEVILRCVPISNHLYFYWYRQILGQKVEFLVSFYNNEISEKSEIFDDQFSVERPDGSNFTLKIRSTKLEDSAMYFCASSVGAYLNSPLHFGNGTRLTVT.

The V call is TRBV15, the J call TRBJ1-2; 9 nucleotides align to TRBD1. This CDR3 comprises 16 residues. The germline CDR1 and CDR2 sequences are LNHNV and YYDKDF (reference sequence). With 1 base clipped from V and 4 bases from J, the junction kept 7 bases outside the gene matches. The CDR3 loop reads CATSRGGDRASYGYTF. Here the CDR3 DNA reads TGTGCCACCAGCAGAGGCGGGGACAGGGCTTCCTATGGCTACACCTTC.

The chain joins TRBV29-1 to TRBJ1-1, with a weak D call TRBD1 (6 bases). The germline V and J ends were trimmed by 3 bases and 0 bases, with 17 bases remaining between them. The CDR3 covers 16 residues. CDR1 is SQVTM, CDR2 ANQGSEA, per germline. The CDR3 region is CSVDGRGHLLNTEAFF. In DNA, the CDR3 is TGCAGCGTTGATGGCAGGGGCCATCTACTGAACACTGAAGCTTTCTTT.

The chain joins TRBV6-6 to TRBJ1-2; no definite D call. Trimming removed 0 bases from V and 4 bases from J, with 6 bases in between. This CDR3 region has 13 residues. Germline loops: CDR1 MNHNY, CDR2 SVGAGI (reference sequence). The CDR3 reads CASSYSQSYGYTF. The CDR3 DNA is TGTGCCAGCAGTTACTCACAGAGCTATGGCTACACCTTC.